Included here is one T cell receptor (beta chain) sequence, with context. These data belong to a study of T cell responses to AZD1222 COVID-19 vaccine. The method was immunoSEQ multiplex PCR; TCRdb's version includes in-frame clones alone and lacks a portion of them. The sample yields under 130,000 clones, 91% seen once. The CDR3 has 11 residues. Germline CDR1 reads MNHEY; CDR2 reads SVGAGI. The germline V and J ends were trimmed by 5 bases and 7 bases, with 6 bases remaining between them. The rearrangement links TRBV6-5 to TRBJ1-5; D not resolved. Material: peripheral blood, obtained on day 0 of AZD1222 vaccination. This sequence was found in an adult in good health. The CDR3 spells CASSQLQPQHF. DNA of the CDR3: TGTGCCAGCAGTCAACTGCAGCCCCAGCATTTT.